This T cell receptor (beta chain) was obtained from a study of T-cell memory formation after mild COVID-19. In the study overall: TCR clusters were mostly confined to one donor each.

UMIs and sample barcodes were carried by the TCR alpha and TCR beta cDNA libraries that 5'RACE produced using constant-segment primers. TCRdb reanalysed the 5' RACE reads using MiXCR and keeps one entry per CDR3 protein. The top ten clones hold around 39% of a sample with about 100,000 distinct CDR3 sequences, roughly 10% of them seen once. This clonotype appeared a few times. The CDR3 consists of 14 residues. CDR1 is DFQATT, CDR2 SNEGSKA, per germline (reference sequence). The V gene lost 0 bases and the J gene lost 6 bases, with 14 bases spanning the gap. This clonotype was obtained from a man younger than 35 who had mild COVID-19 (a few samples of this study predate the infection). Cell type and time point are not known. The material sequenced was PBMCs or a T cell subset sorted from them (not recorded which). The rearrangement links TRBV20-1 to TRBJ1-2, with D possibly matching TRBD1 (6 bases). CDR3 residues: CSARDRDRFDGYTF. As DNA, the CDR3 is TGCAGTGCTAGAGATCGAGACAGGTTTGATGGCTACACCTTC.